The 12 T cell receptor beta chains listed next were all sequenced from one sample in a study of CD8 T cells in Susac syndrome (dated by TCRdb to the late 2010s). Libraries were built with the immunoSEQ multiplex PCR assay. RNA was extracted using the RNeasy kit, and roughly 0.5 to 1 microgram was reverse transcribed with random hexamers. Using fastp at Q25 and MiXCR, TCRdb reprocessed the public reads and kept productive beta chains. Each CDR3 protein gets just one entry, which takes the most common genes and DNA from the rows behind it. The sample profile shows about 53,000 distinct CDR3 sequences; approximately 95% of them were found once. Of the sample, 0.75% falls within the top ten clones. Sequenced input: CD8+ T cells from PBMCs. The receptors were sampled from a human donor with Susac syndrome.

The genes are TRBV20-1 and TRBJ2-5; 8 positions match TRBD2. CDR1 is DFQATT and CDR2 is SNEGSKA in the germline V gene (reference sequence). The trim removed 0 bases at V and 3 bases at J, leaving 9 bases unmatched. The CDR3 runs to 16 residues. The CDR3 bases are TGCAGTGCTAGAGATACGCTAGCGGGCCTGAAAGAGACCCAGTACTTC. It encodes CSARDTLAGLKETQYF.

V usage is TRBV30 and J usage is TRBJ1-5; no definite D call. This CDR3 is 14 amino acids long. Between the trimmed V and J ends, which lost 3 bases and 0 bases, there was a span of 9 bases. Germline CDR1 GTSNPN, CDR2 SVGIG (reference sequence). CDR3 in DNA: TGTGCCTGGAGGCAGGTTGGTAGCAATCAGCCCCAGCATTTT. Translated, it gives CAWRQVGSNQPQHF.

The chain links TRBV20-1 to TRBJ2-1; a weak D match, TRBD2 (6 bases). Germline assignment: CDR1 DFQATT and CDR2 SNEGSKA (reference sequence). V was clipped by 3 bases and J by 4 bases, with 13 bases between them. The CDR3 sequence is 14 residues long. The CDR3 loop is CSASTRGSYNEQFF. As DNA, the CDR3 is TGCAGTGCTAGTACCCGGGGGAGTTACAATGAGCAGTTCTTC.

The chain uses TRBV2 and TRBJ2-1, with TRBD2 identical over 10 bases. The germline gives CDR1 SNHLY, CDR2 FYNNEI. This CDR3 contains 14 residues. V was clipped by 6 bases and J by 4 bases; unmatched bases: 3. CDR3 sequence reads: CASSWTSGYNEQFF. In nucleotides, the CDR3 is TGTGCCAGCAGCTGGACTAGCGGATACAATGAGCAGTTCTTC.

CDR3 sequence: CASSPGGFYGYTF. For the CDR3, the DNA is TGTGCCAGCAGCCCCGGCGGCTTCTATGGCTACACCTTC. V usage is TRBV12-3 or TRBV12-4 and J usage is TRBJ1-2; D gene ambiguous. V lost 6 bases and J lost 4, with 12 bases in between. CDR3 length equals 13 residues.

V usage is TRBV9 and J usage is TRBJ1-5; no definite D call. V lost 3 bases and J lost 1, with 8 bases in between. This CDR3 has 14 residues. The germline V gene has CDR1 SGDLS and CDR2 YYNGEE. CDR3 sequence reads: CASSGGRSNQPQHF. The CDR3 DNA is TGTGCCAGCAGCGGCGGACGGAGCAATCAGCCCCAGCATTTT.

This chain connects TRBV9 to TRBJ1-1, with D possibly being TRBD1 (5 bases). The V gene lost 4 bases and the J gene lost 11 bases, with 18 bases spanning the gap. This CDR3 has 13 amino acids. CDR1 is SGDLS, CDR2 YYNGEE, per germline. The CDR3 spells CASSLGTETYAFF. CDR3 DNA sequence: TGTGCCAGCAGCCTCGGGACCGAGACGTATGCTTTCTTT.

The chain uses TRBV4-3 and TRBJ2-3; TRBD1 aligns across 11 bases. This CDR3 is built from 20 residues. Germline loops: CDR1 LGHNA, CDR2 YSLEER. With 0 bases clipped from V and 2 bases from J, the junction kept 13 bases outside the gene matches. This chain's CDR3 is CASSQDLLHWDRGTTDTQYF. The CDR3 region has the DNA TGCGCCAGCAGCCAAGATCTCCTGCATTGGGACAGGGGGACCACAGATACGCAGTATTTT.

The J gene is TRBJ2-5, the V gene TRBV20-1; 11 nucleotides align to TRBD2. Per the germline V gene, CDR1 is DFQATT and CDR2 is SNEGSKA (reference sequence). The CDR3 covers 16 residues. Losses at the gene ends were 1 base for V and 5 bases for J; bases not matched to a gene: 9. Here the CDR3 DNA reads TGCAGTGCTAGAGGACTAGCGGGACCCCTGTGGGAGACCCAGTACTTC. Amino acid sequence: CSARGLAGPLWETQYF.

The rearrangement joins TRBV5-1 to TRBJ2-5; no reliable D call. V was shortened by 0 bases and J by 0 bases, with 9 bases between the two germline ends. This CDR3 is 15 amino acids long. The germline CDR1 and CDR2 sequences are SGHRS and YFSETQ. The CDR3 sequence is CASSLAPGHQETQYF. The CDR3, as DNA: TGCGCCAGCAGCTTGGCACCGGGCCACCAAGAGACCCAGTACTTC. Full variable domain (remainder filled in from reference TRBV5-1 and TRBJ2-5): KAGVTQTPRYLIKTRGQQVTLSCSPISGHRSVSWYQQTPGQGLQFLFEYFSETQRNKGNFPGRFSGRQFSNSRSEMNVSTLELGDSALYLCASSLAPGHQETQYFGPGTRLLVL.

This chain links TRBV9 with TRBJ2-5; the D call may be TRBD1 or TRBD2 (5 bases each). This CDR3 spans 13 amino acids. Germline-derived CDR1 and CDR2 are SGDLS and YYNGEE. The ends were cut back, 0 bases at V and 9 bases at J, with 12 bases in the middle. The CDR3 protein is CASSVAGAEPQYF. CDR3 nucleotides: TGTGCCAGCAGCGTAGCCGGGGCCGAGCCCCAGTACTTC.

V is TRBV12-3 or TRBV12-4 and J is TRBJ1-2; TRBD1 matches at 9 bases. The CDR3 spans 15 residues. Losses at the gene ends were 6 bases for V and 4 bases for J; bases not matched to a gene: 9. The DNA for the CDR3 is TGTGCCAGCAGATCCAACAGGGGGCTCTTCTATGGCTACACCTTC. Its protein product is CASRSNRGLFYGYTF.